A selection of T cell receptor beta chains follows, all from one sample in a study of T cell responses to AZD1222 COVID-19 vaccine. Sequencing used immunoSEQ multiplex PCR; TCRdb keeps in-frame clones, though not all of them. The sample has about 140,000 clones, 70% to 90% seen once. The material sequenced was peripheral blood, taken on day 0 of AZD1222 vaccination. These receptors were collected from an adult in good health. The CDR3 runs from the conserved cysteine through the conserved F or W. D genes are given only for firm matches. Clone size is stated in some rows and not others, as once, few, many or a class when expanded.

abundance: -; j_gene: TRBJ2-6; d_gene: -; v_gene: TRBV21-1; CDR3aa: CASSKGQVRTSGANVLTF; CDR3nt: TGTGCCAGCAGCAAAGGGCAGGTACGGACCTCTGGGGCCAACGTCCTGACTTTC
abundance: -; j_gene: TRBJ2-2; d_gene: -; v_gene: TRBV5-6; CDR3aa: CASSSIHGTGELFF; CDR3nt: TGTGCCAGCAGCTCTATACACGGCACCGGGGAGCTGTTTTTT
abundance: few; j_gene: TRBJ2-5; d_gene: -; v_gene: TRBV7-2; CDR3aa: CASTGQMYQETQYF; CDR3nt: TGTGCCAGCACCGGACAAATGTACCAAGAGACCCAGTACTTC
abundance: -; j_gene: TRBJ1-1; d_gene: TRBD1; v_gene: TRBV10-1; CDR3aa: CASSATQGHAFF; CDR3nt: TGCGCCAGCAGTGCCACACAGGGGCACGCTTTCTTT
abundance: -; j_gene: TRBJ1-4; d_gene: -; v_gene: TRBV10-1; CDR3aa: CASSESGVGEKLFF; CDR3nt: TGCGCCAGCAGTGAGTCGGGGGTAGGGGAAAAACTGTTTTTT
abundance: -; j_gene: TRBJ1-1; d_gene: -; v_gene: TRBV7-9; CDR3aa: CASSLISGGQNTEAFF; CDR3nt: TGTGCCAGCAGCTTAATCTCTGGGGGGCAGAACACTGAAGCTTTCTTT
abundance: -; j_gene: TRBJ2-7; d_gene: -; v_gene: TRBV12-2; CDR3aa: CASRSGKRYEQYF; CDR3nt: TGTGCAAGTCGCTCCGGGAAGCGTTACGAGCAGTACTTC
abundance: -; j_gene: TRBJ2-1; d_gene: -; v_gene: TRBV30; CDR3aa: CAWSGQGSGTQDYNEQFF; CDR3nt: TGTGCCTGGAGTGGCCAGGGATCCGGGACGCAGGACTACAATGAGCAGTTCTTC
abundance: -; j_gene: TRBJ1-2; d_gene: TRBD1; v_gene: TRBV7-2; CDR3aa: CASSLQDRGVYTF; CDR3nt: TGTGCCAGCAGCTTGCAGGACAGGGGTGTCTACACCTTC
abundance: -; j_gene: TRBJ2-1; d_gene: -; v_gene: TRBV27; CDR3aa: CASRQTYNEQFF; CDR3nt: TGTGCCAGCAGGCAGACCTACAATGAGCAGTTCTTC
abundance: -; j_gene: TRBJ2-1; d_gene: -; v_gene: TRBV6-2/TRBV6-3; CDR3aa: CASSYGLNLYNEQFF; CDR3nt: TGTGCCAGCAGTTACGGGCTTAATTTATACAATGAGCAGTTCTTC
abundance: -; j_gene: TRBJ1-2; d_gene: -; v_gene: TRBV3-1/TRBV3-2; CDR3aa: CASSHGSGQGNYGYTF; CDR3nt: TGTGCCAGCAGCCATGGGTCGGGGCAGGGAAACTATGGCTACACCTTC
abundance: -; j_gene: TRBJ1-4; d_gene: -; v_gene: TRBV7-8; CDR3aa: CASSSAQTTNEKLFF; CDR3nt: TGTGCCAGCAGCTCCGCACAGACAACTAATGAAAAACTGTTTTTT
abundance: -; j_gene: TRBJ1-1; d_gene: -; v_gene: TRBV3-1/TRBV3-2; CDR3aa: CASSQASPVNTEAFF; CDR3nt: TGTGCCAGCAGCCAAGCTAGTCCGGTGAACACTGAAGCTTTCTTT
abundance: -; j_gene: TRBJ2-7; d_gene: -; v_gene: TRBV6-1; CDR3aa: CASSEAWKLGSYEQYF; CDR3nt: TGTGCCAGCAGTGAAGCATGGAAACTCGGGTCCTACGAGCAGTACTTC
abundance: -; j_gene: TRBJ1-2; d_gene: TRBD1; v_gene: TRBV5-8; CDR3aa: CASSGAQGVVYGYTF; CDR3nt: TGTGCCAGCAGCGGGGCCCAGGGGGTTGTCTATGGCTACACCTTC
abundance: -; j_gene: TRBJ1-4; d_gene: TRBD1; v_gene: TRBV29-1; CDR3aa: CSVVEGAREKLFF; CDR3nt: TGCAGCGTTGTGGAGGGGGCGAGGGAAAAACTGTTTTTT
abundance: -; j_gene: TRBJ2-7; d_gene: -; v_gene: TRBV19; CDR3aa: CASKEDPKSYEQYF; CDR3nt: TGTGCCAGTAAAGAGGATCCTAAGTCCTACGAGCAGTACTTC
abundance: once; j_gene: TRBJ1-5; d_gene: -; v_gene: TRBV30; CDR3aa: CAWSKGEGGQPQHF; CDR3nt: TGTGCCTGGAGTAAGGGGGAAGGGGGTCAGCCCCAGCATTTT
abundance: few; j_gene: TRBJ2-7; d_gene: -; v_gene: TRBV27; CDR3aa: CASSLIYTGDSSYEQYF; CDR3nt: TGTGCCAGCAGTTTAATCTACACTGGGGACTCCTCCTACGAGCAGTACTTC
abundance: -; j_gene: TRBJ1-1; d_gene: -; v_gene: TRBV4-3; CDR3aa: CASSQDRTEAFF; CDR3nt: TGCGCCAGCAGCCAAGATCGGACTGAAGCTTTCTTT
abundance: -; j_gene: TRBJ1-5; d_gene: -; v_gene: TRBV27; CDR3aa: CASSFGSGRNQPQHF; CDR3nt: TGTGCCAGCAGTTTCGGCTCAGGGCGCAATCAGCCCCAGCATTTT
abundance: -; j_gene: TRBJ2-5; d_gene: TRBD1; v_gene: TRBV9; CDR3aa: CASSIGTEETQYF; CDR3nt: TGTGCCAGCAGCATTGGGACAGAAGAGACCCAGTACTTC
abundance: few; j_gene: TRBJ1-1; d_gene: TRBD1; v_gene: TRBV18; CDR3aa: CASSQDRVGSEAFF; CDR3nt: TGTGCCAGCTCACAGGACAGGGTGGGGTCTGAAGCTTTCTTT
abundance: -; j_gene: TRBJ1-5; d_gene: TRBD1; v_gene: TRBV7-2; CDR3aa: CASSLGTGSQPQHF; CDR3nt: TGTGCCAGCAGCCTCGGGACAGGGAGTCAGCCCCAGCATTTT
abundance: -; j_gene: TRBJ1-1; d_gene: TRBD1; v_gene: TRBV6-5; CDR3aa: CASRKDRATEAFF; CDR3nt: TGTGCCAGCAGAAAGGACAGGGCGACTGAAGCTTTCTTT
abundance: -; j_gene: TRBJ2-7; d_gene: TRBD1; v_gene: TRBV27; CDR3aa: CARAGTEGHEQYF; CDR3nt: TGTGCCCGAGCCGGGACAGAAGGACACGAGCAGTACTTC
abundance: -; j_gene: TRBJ2-7; d_gene: TRBD2; v_gene: TRBV11-2; CDR3aa: CASSLVGTSYVEQYF; CDR3nt: TGTGCCAGCAGCTTAGTCGGGACTAGTTACGTTGAGCAGTACTTC
abundance: -; j_gene: TRBJ1-3; d_gene: TRBD1; v_gene: TRBV10-3; CDR3aa: CAIRLTGAGNTIYF; CDR3nt: TGTGCCATCAGATTGACAGGGGCTGGAAACACCATATATTTT
abundance: -; j_gene: TRBJ1-2; d_gene: -; v_gene: TRBV19; CDR3aa: CASSERTNYGYTF; CDR3nt: TGTGCCAGTAGTGAGCGCACCAACTATGGCTACACCTTC
abundance: -; j_gene: TRBJ2-1; d_gene: -; v_gene: TRBV9; CDR3aa: CASSLGSSYNEQFF; CDR3nt: TGTGCCAGCAGCCTTGGGAGCTCCTACAATGAGCAGTTCTTC
abundance: -; j_gene: TRBJ1-5; d_gene: -; v_gene: TRBV9; CDR3aa: CASNNGGFYQPQHF; CDR3nt: TGTGCCAGCAACAATGGAGGGTTTTATCAGCCCCAGCATTTT
abundance: -; j_gene: TRBJ2-4; d_gene: TRBD2; v_gene: TRBV27; CDR3aa: CASSFAGGPIGNIQYF; CDR3nt: TGTGCCAGCAGTTTTGCGGGAGGGCCCATCGGAAACATTCAGTACTTC
abundance: -; j_gene: TRBJ2-1; d_gene: -; v_gene: TRBV7-8; CDR3aa: CASSQLPGNSYNEQFF; CDR3nt: TGTGCCAGCAGCCAACTACCTGGGAACTCCTACAATGAGCAGTTCTTC
abundance: once; j_gene: TRBJ1-5; d_gene: -; v_gene: TRBV28; CDR3aa: CASRQDFLKGNQPQHF; CDR3nt: TGTGCCAGCAGGCAAGACTTCCTTAAGGGCAATCAGCCCCAGCATTTT
abundance: -; j_gene: TRBJ1-5; d_gene: -; v_gene: TRBV30; CDR3aa: CAWSVGGSLYQPQHF; CDR3nt: TGTGCCTGGAGTGTTGGTGGCAGCCTTTATCAGCCCCAGCATTTT